This T cell receptor (beta chain) was found in a study of cytomegalovirus exposure and HLA in healthy donors. Study-wide results and caveats: Cytomegalovirus status, reportedly, was diagnosed with high specificity and sensitivity by the classifier.

J gave up 6 bases and V 0 bases, and 2 bases lay outside the gene matches. The CDR3 spans 15 residues. The germline gives CDR1 MNHEY, CDR2 SVGAGI. Healthy bone marrow donors supplied every sample. To note about this clone: Its antigen is still unknown.

Researchers ran the PCR with 60 Vbeta and 13 Jbeta primers. The table came from immunoSEQ multiplex PCR; TCRdb's copy has only in-frame clones and leaves some out. This table holds 150,000 to 200,000 clones, over 80% found once. V usage is TRBV6-5 and J usage is TRBJ1-6; TRBD1 matches at 7 bases. The receptor comes from a man aged 50-59 years in good health and CMV-seropositive. Sample: PBMCs. CDR3 in DNA: TGTGCCAGCAGTTACTCTGGGACAGTTAATTCACCCCTCCACTTT. Protein: CASSYSGTVNSPLHF.